Reported below is one T cell receptor beta chain. A single count supports this clone. Its recognized antigen is unknown. Base quality data are lacking; no much larger clone is found one base away. This sample stems from a study of PD-1 blockade in classical Hodgkin lymphoma (dated by TCRdb to between 2020 and 2021). Context from the whole study: Nivolumab dosing was 3 mg/kg intravenously every 2 weeks, continuing until either disease progression or unacceptable toxicity. The study used CyTOF and TCR beta sequencing to define a peripheral blood immune signature of response to PD-1 blockade in classical Hodgkin lymphoma. The paper's findings and limits, for the study overall: Lower diversity was observed in patients in whom nivolumab was started less than 1 year after ASCT, and these patients were excluded from later analyses so that confounding by immune reconstitution would be avoided. Among trial patients, those achieving complete response had baseline diversity similar to that of newly diagnosed patients, while diversity was significantly lower in partial responders and progressors. Only a single clinical trial cohort was studied, and what caused the repertoire differences, possibly disease activity or prior therapy, remained undefined. Baseline TCR diversity was reported as lower in newly diagnosed patients than in healthy donors, and lower still in relapsed/refractory patients. By C4D1, a significant rise was seen in CD4+ TCR diversity but not in CD8+ TCR diversity (p=0.0027 vs p=0.16), and the rise was most apparent among complete responders (p=0.02).

CDR1 and CDR2, looked up from the germline V gene, are SGHRS and YFSETQ. The CDR3 numbers 15 residues from cysteine through phenylalanine. The entry retains the CDR3 DNA only, 45 bases that are in frame from base 1. V and J are trimmed by 2 bases and 3 bases, and the gene matches miss 4 bases of the junction. The Qiagen DNeasy kit was used to extract genomic DNA from unsorted PBMCs and from the negatively selected CD4+ and CD8+ fractions. TCR beta CDR3 regions were subjected to amplification by immunoSEQ multiplex PCR with primers that anneal to V and J segments. A synthetic immune receptor repertoire was used to minimize amplification bias, and any residual bias was removed computationally once sequencing was done. The paper's data handling went like this. Custom Python scripts were used to quantify repertoire diversity as the Shannon entropy index. Unsorted, CD4+ and CD8+ repertoires were analyzed separately, except for combined analyses in which CD4+ and CD8+ sequences were merged in silico. A clone was considered expanded if an increase in frequency of at least 2-fold after treatment relative to C1D1 was found, and a pseudocount of 0.5 was applied to clones undetected at baseline. Singleton clones were defined as clones with 0 or 1 copy at C1D1, and non-singleton clones were defined as clones with 2 or more copies. By matching protein sequences in sorted samples from the same patient, clones expanded in unsorted samples were annotated as CD4+, CD8+ or unknown. Wilcoxon tests were applied to paired samples to test diversity changes from C1D1 to C4D1. TCRdb took over this immuneACCESS table, retaining in-frame rearrangements with V and J assigned. Such tables are incomplete; in checked studies, under half of the missing clones stem from an unresolved V gene, and the remainder is unexplained. V and J calls and clone size are as listed in that table; D and trimming were resolved from the DNA. For this sample the table gives some 96,000 clones, of which approximately 80% were detected only once. The ten largest clonotypes hold about 12% of the sample.

Taken with the paper, the label for time point translates to: cycle 1 day 1 (C1D1), immediately before nivolumab initiation. Every trial patient had relapsed after autologous stem cell transplantation, and cohorts A, B and C differed in prior brentuximab vedotin exposure. The trial cohort comprised some 60 patients with relapsed/refractory classical Hodgkin lymphoma whose best overall responses were complete response, partial response or progressive disease. Trial patients were treated with single-agent nivolumab in the multi-cohort phase II CheckMate 205 trial. An independent review committee assessed best overall response by applying the 2007 International Working Group response criteria. PBMCs from the trial were collected at three points: immediately before nivolumab initiation (C1D1), and during therapy at cycle 2 day 1 and cycle 4 day 1. Peripheral blood was collected in 8 mL Vacutainer Cell Preparation Tubes, from which PBMCs were isolated by centrifugation and then cryopreserved.

In this chain, TRBV5-1 is recombined with TRBJ2-2; a stretch of 7 junction bases matches TRBD2. The receptor was derived from a human donor with classical Hodgkin lymphoma. Sequenced here: peripheral blood mononuclear cells (PBMCs), sampled at baseline. The DNA reads TGCGCCAGCAGCTTTGGCGGGAGTGACACCGGGGAGCTGTTTTTT. Its coded protein is CASSFGGSDTGELFF.